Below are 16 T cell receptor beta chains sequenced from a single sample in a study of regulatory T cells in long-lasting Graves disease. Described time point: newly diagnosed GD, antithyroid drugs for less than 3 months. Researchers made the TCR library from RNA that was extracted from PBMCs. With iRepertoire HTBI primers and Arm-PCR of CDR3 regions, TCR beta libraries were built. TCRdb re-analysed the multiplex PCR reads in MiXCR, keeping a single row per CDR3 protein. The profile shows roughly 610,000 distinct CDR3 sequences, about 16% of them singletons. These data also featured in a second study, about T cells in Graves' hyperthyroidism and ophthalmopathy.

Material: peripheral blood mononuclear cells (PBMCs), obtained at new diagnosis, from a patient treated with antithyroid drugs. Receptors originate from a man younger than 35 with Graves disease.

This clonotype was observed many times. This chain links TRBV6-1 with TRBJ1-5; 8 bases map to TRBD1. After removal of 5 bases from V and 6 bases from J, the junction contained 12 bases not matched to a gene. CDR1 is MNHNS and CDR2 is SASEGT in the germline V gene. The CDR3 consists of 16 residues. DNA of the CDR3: TGTGCCAGCAGTCAGAAAGGGACAGGAGGAAGTCAGCCCCAGCATTTT. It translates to CASSQKGTGGSQPQHF.

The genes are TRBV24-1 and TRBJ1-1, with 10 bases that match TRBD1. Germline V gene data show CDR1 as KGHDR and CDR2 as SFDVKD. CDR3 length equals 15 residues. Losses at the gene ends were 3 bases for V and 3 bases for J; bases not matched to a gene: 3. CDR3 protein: CATSDPGQGHTEAFF. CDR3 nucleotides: TGTGCCACCAGTGATCCGGGACAGGGGCACACTGAAGCTTTCTTT.

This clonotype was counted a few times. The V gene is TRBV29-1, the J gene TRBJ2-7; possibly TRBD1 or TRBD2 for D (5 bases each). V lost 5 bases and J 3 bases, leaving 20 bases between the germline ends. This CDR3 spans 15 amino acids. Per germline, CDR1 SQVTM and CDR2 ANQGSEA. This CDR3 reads CSVQPRVSGSYEQYF. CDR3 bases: TGCAGCGTTCAACCAAGGGTTTCAGGGAGCTACGAGCAGTACTTC.

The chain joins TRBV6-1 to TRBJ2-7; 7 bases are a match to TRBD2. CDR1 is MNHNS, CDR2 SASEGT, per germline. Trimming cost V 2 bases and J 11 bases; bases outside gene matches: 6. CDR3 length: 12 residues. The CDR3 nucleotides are TGTGCCAGCAGTGAATATCGGGGGGTGGAGTACTTC. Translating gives CASSEYRGVEYF.

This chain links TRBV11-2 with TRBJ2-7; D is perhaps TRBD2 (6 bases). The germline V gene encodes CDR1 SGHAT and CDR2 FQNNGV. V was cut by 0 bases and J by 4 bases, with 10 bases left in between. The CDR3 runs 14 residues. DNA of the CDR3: TGTGCCAGCAGCTTAGATGTTGGGGGGTACGAGCAGTACTTC. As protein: CASSLDVGGYEQYF.

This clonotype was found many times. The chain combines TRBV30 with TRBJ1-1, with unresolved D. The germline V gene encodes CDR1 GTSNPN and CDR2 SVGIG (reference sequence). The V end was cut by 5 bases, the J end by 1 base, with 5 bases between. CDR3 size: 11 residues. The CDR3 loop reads CAWGRNTEAFF. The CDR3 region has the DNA TGTGCCTGGGGGCGGAACACTGAAGCTTTCTTT.

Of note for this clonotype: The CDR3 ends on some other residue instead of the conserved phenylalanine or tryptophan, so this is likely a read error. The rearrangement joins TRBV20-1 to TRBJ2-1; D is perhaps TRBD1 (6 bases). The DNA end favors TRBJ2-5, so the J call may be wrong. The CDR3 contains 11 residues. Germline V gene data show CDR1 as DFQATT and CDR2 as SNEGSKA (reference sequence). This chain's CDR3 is CSDRQEETQYL. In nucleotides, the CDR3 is TGCAGCGATAGACAGGAAGAGACCCAGTACCTC.

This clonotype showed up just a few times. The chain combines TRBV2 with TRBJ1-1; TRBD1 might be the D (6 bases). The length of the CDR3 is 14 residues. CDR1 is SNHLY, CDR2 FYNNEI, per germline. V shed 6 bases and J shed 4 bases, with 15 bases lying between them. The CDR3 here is CASSNFQGSTEAFF. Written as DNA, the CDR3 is TGTGCCAGCAGCAACTTCCAGGGGAGCACTGAAGCTTTCTTT.

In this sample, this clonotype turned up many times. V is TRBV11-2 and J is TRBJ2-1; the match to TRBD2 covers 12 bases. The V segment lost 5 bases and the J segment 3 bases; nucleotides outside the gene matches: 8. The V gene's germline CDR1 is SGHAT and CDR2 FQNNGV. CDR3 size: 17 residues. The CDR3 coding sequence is TGTGCCAGCAGCCGCCGAGGACTAGCGGGGAGCTACAATGAGCAGTTCTTC. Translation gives CASSRRGLAGSYNEQFF.

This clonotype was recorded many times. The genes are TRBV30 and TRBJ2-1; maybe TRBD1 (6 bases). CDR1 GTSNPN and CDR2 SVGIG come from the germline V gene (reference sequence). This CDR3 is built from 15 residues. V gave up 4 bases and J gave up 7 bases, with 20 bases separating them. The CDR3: CAWKGEIPLVNEQFF. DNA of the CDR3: TGTGCCTGGAAGGGGGAAATCCCGCTTGTGAATGAGCAGTTCTTC.

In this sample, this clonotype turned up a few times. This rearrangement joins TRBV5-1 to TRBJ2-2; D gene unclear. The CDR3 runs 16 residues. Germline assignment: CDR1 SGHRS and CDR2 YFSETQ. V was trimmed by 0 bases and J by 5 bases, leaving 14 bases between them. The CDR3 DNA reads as TGCGCCAGCAGCTTGGTTGGTGACATCTTAACCGGGGAGCTGTTTTTT. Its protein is CASSLVGDILTGELFF. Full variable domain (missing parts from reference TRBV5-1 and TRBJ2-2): KAGVTQTPRYLIKTRGQQVTLSCSPISGHRSVSWYQQTPGQGLQFLFEYFSETQRNKGNFPGRFSGRQFSNSRSEMNVSTLELGDSALYLCASSLVGDILTGELFFGEGSRLTVL.

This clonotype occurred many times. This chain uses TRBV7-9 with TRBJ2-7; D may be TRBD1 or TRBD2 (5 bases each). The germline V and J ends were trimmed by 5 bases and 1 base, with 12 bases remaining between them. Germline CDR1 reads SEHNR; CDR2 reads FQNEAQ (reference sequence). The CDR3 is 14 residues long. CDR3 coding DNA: TGTGCCAGCAGCCTGGGGACGGTATCCTACGAGCAGTACTTC. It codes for CASSLGTVSYEQYF.

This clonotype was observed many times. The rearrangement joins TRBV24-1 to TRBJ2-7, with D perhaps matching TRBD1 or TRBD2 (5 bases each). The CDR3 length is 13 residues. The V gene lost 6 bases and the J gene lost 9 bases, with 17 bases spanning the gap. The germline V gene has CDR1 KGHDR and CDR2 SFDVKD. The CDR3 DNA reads TGTGCCACCAGTTCCGGGACGAGTAGGTGGCAGTACTTC. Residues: CATSSGTSRWQYF.

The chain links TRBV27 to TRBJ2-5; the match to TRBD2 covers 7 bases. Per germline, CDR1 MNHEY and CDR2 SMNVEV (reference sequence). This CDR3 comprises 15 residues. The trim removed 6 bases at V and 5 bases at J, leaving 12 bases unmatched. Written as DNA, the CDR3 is TGTGCCAGCAGCACCGAGACTAGCAAAAGTGAGACCCAGTACTTC. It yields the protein CASSTETSKSETQYF.

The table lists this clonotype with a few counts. Here the CDR3 DNA reads TGTGCCAGTAGTCGCCAGGACCTCTCTGGAAACACCATATATTTT. Translated: CASSRQDLSGNTIYF. This rearrangement joins TRBV19 to TRBJ1-3; D remains unclear. Germline V gene data show CDR1 as LNHDA and CDR2 as SQIVND (reference sequence). V lost 5 bases and J 0 bases, leaving 11 bases between the germline ends. This CDR3 has 15 residues.

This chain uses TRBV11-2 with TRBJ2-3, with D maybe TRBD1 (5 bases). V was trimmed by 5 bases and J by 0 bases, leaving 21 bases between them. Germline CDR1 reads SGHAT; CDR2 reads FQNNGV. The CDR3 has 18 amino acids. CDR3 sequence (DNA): TGTGCCAGCAGCCGGGTTGAAGGGGCTCGTACTAGCACAGATACGCAGTATTTT. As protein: CASSRVEGARTSTDTQYF.